This is a list of T cell receptor beta chains from one sample in a study of Ad26.COV2.S vaccination and SARS-CoV-2 variants. This table comes from immunoSEQ multiplex PCR, and its TCRdb copy is limited to in-frame clones, with some not included. The sample has roughly 330,000 clones, about 90% seen once; the top ten hold 4.5% to 5.5%. This specimen consisted of peripheral blood, obtained in a trial of Ad26.COV2.S vaccine versus placebo. Receptors were obtained from a person between 18 and 59 years old who received the Ad26.COV2.S COVID-19 vaccine or a placebo. Both conserved end residues are part of each CDR3. The order of the fields is J gene, CDR3 length, V gene, D gene, clone size, CDR3 protein, CDR3 DNA. A D gene is named only where the DNA matches it firmly. Where a row states a size, it is once, few, many or the class of an expanded clone; other rows omit it.

TRBJ2-3	12	TRBV12-3/TRBV12-4	NA	NA	CASGGLTDTQYF	TGTGCCAGCGGTGGCTTGACAGATACGCAGTATTTT
TRBJ1-1	14	TRBV5-1	NA	NA	CASSFLGFDTEAFF	TGCGCCAGCAGCTTCCTGGGGTTTGACACTGAAGCTTTCTTT
TRBJ1-3	18	TRBV5-1	NA	NA	CASSSAIDSYFSGNTIYF	TGCGCCAGCAGCTCGGCAATTGACAGTTACTTCTCTGGAAACACCATATATTTT
TRBJ2-5	15	TRBV5-1	NA	once	CASSGPGGHSETQYF	TGCGCCAGCAGTGGCCCCGGGGGGCATTCAGAGACCCAGTACTTC
TRBJ2-1	12	TRBV10-3	NA	NA	CAISADDNEQFF	TGTGCCATCAGTGCAGACGACAATGAGCAGTTCTTC
TRBJ1-2	11	TRBV18	NA	NA	CASSREEGYTF	TGTGCCAGCTCCCGGGAGGAGGGCTACACCTTC
TRBJ2-5	13	TRBV28	NA	NA	CASSLGPQETQYF	TGTGCCAGCAGTTTGGGACCTCAAGAGACCCAGTACTTC
TRBJ2-5	15	TRBV6-6	TRBD2	NA	CASSLAGGNQETQYF	TGTGCCAGCAGTTTAGCGGGGGGGAACCAAGAGACCCAGTACTTC
TRBJ1-2	13	TRBV9	NA	NA	CASSVGTYYGYTF	TGTGCCAGCAGCGTAGGGACATACTATGGCTACACCTTC
TRBJ1-4	16	TRBV4-1	NA	NA	CASTWSSGETNEKLFF	TGCGCCAGCACCTGGTCGTCGGGAGAAACTAATGAAAAACTGTTTTTT
TRBJ2-5	14	TRBV5-4	NA	NA	CASSPGHSQETQYF	TGTGCCAGCAGCCCGGGACATTCACAAGAGACCCAGTACTTC
TRBJ2-5	15	TRBV7-2	TRBD2	NA	CASSLFGGAGETQYF	TGTGCCAGCAGCTTATTCGGGGGGGCGGGAGAGACCCAGTACTTC
TRBJ1-1	12	TRBV12-3/TRBV12-4	NA	NA	CASSSTGYEAFF	TGTGCCAGCAGTTCCACGGGATATGAAGCTTTCTTT
TRBJ2-1	16	TRBV4-2	NA	NA	CASSQDRAGSDLRQFF	TGTGCCAGCAGCCAAGACCGGGCCGGGTCGGATTTGAGGCAGTTCTTC
TRBJ2-5	14	TRBV7-2	NA	NA	CASSLGQGQETQYF	TGTGCCAGCAGCTTAGGGCAGGGCCAAGAGACCCAGTACTTC
TRBJ2-1	14	TRBV20-1	TRBD2	NA	CSASEAGVYGEQFF	TGCAGTGCTAGTGAGGCGGGAGTGTACGGTGAGCAGTTCTTC
TRBJ2-1	13	TRBV11-3	NA	NA	CASSFQGTGEQFF	TGTGCCAGCAGCTTTCAGGGGACCGGGGAGCAGTTCTTC